Presented here are 4 T cell receptor beta chains from one specimen sequenced in a study of cytomegalovirus exposure and HLA in healthy donors. With 60 Vbeta and 13 Jbeta primers, the PCR was carried out. Using immunoSEQ multiplex PCR, the repertoire was profiled, and TCRdb retains in-frame clones only, with some absent. In the table there are around 64,000 clones, roughly 74% of which are singletons. Source material: PBMCs. The source of these receptors is a woman under 40 in good health and CMV-seropositive.

The rearrangement joins TRBV7-9 to TRBJ2-5; 7 bases match TRBD1. V gave up 2 bases and J gave up 3 bases; unmatched junction bases: 6. The CDR3 spans 15 residues. Germline V gene sequence: CDR1 SEHNR, CDR2 FQNEAQ (reference sequence). The CDR3 sequence: CASSLSPGTEETQYF. The DNA of the CDR3 is TGTGCCAGCAGCTTATCTCCCGGGACAGAAGAGACCCAGTACTTC.

This chain connects TRBV27 to TRBJ1-5; D remains unclear. Trimming took 3 bases from V and 3 from J, leaving 6 bases between them. The CDR3 extends over 13 amino acids. Germline values: CDR1 MNHEY, CDR2 SMNVEV (reference sequence). CDR3 DNA: TGTGCCAGCAGTTTGAGGGCCAATCAGCCCCAGCATTTT. Translation: CASSLRANQPQHF.

This clone turned up a few times. The chain has TRBV7-2 and TRBJ2-3; TRBD2 matches 16 bases. Germline CDR1 is SGHTA and CDR2 is FQGNSA. This CDR3 has 18 amino acids. J lost 3 bases, V lost 5 bases, and 8 bases had no gene match. Here the CDR3 reads CASSGHSGLAGGTDTQYF. For the CDR3, the DNA is TGTGCCAGCAGCGGACATTCGGGACTAGCGGGAGGGACAGATACGCAGTATTTT.

V usage is TRBV14 and J usage is TRBJ2-5; 7 bases are a match to TRBD2. After removal of 3 bases from V and 2 bases from J, the junction contained 9 bases not matched to a gene. The CDR3 totals 16 residues. CDR1 and CDR2 from the germline V gene are SGHDN and FVKESK. The CDR3 protein is CASSHRLALGQETQYF. The DNA of the CDR3 is TGTGCCAGCAGCCACCGACTAGCTCTTGGGCAAGAGACCCAGTACTTC.